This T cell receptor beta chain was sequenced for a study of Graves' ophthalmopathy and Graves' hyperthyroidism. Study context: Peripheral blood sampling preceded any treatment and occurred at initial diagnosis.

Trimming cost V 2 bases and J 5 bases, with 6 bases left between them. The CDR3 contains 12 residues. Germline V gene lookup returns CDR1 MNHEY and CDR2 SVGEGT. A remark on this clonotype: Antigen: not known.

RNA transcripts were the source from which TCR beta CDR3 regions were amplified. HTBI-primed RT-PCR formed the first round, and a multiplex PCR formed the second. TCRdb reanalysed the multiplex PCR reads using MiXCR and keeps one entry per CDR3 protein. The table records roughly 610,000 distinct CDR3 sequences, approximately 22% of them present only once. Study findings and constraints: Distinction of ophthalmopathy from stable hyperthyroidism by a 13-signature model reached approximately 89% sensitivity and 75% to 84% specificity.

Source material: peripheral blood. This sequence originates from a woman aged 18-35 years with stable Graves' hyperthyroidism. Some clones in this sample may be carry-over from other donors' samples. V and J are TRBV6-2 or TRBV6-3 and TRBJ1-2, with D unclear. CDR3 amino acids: CASSYRRYGYTF. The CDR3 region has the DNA TGTGCCAGCAGTTACCGGCGATATGGCTACACCTTC.